The 8 T cell receptor beta chains reported below all come from one sample, sequenced in a study of T cells in Graves' hyperthyroidism and ophthalmopathy. It was RNA transcripts that yielded the amplified TCR beta CDR3 regions. During a first-round RT-PCR of the TCR CDR3, the HTBI primer set was used. TCRdb processed the multiplex PCR reads anew with MiXCR; each CDR3 protein has one entry. The table lists 500,000 to 700,000 distinct CDR3 sequences, approximately 15% of them singletons. The source material was blood. The receptors here all came from a woman aged 18-35 years with Graves' hyperthyroidism.

This clonotype was seen a few times. The rearrangement links TRBV7-2 to TRBJ2-7, with D unresolved. The germline gives CDR1 SGHTA, CDR2 FQGNSA. The CDR3 is 14 residues long. The germline V and J ends were trimmed by 5 bases and 5 bases, with 16 bases remaining between them. CDR3 residues: CASSTDRVSHEQYF. CDR3 sequence (DNA): TGTGCCAGCAGCACTGATCGGGTTAGCCACGAGCAGTACTTC.

This clonotype was recorded many times. V gene TRBV7-8 combines with J gene TRBJ1-2; D remains unclear. The V and J ends lost 1 base and 3 bases respectively, with 15 bases between them. CDR3 length: 16 residues. CDR1 and CDR2 from the germline V gene are SGHVS and FQNEAQ. DNA of the CDR3: TGTGCCAGCAGCTTAGAAGGCAGCCAACTGGACTATGGCTACACCTTC. It codes for CASSLEGSQLDYGYTF.

This clonotype came up a few times. This sequence joins TRBV7-9 and TRBJ2-7; 10 bases are a match to TRBD1. The germline gives CDR1 SEHNR, CDR2 FQNEAQ (reference sequence). V trimming: 5 bases; J trimming: 5 bases; junction bases outside the gene matches: 3. The CDR3 runs to 13 residues. This CDR3 reads CASSPTGGHEQYF. In DNA, the CDR3 is TGTGCCAGCAGCCCGACAGGGGGCCACGAGCAGTACTTC.

This clonotype was detected a few times. The rearrangement uses TRBV19 and TRBJ2-7; no clear D. V dropped 3 bases and J dropped 2 bases, with 11 bases sitting between them. CDR3 length: 14 amino acids. CDR1 and CDR2 from the germline V gene are LNHDA and SQIVND (reference sequence). This CDR3 is CASSILAGAYEQYF. CDR3 DNA: TGTGCCAGTAGTATCTTGGCAGGAGCCTACGAGCAGTACTTC.

Here the CDR3 DNA reads TGTGCCAGCAGCCAAGAGTGGGGACTAGCGGGAGGCGGTGAGCAGTTCTTC. Translation gives CASSQEWGLAGGGEQFF. This rearrangement joins TRBV4-2 to TRBJ2-1, with 15 nucleotides matching TRBD2. This CDR3 region has 17 residues. V trimming: 0 bases; J trimming: 9 bases; junction bases outside the gene matches: 6. CDR1 LGHNA and CDR2 YNFKEQ come from the germline V gene.

The chain links TRBV19 to TRBJ1-6; no reliable D call. Germline V CDR1 and CDR2: LNHDA, SQIVND (reference sequence). V lost 7 bases and J 0 bases, leaving 13 bases between the germline ends. The CDR3 is made up of 16 amino acids. The CDR3 nucleotides are TGTGCCAGTAACGTCCGCAGGAGCTCCTATAATTCACCCCTCCACTTT. Translating gives CASNVRRSSYNSPLHF.

This clonotype was found many times. CDR3 nucleotides: TGCAGTGCTAGTTTAGGGACCGGGAGAAACTATGGCTACACCTTC. This gives the protein CSASLGTGRNYGYTF. The rearrangement uses TRBV20-1 and TRBJ1-2; D perhaps matches TRBD1 (5 bases). Germline V gene lookup returns CDR1 DFQATT and CDR2 SNEGSKA (reference sequence). This CDR3 contains 15 residues. Trimming stripped 3 bases from V and 2 bases from J, with 16 bases between.

This clonotype appeared a few times. V and J are TRBV11-2 and TRBJ2-5; 13 bases agree with TRBD2. Germline trimming cut 5 bases from V and 8 bases from J; bases unmatched to any gene: 8. Germline CDR1 and CDR2: SGHAT and FQNNGV. The CDR3 spans 15 residues. As DNA, the CDR3 is TGTGCCAGCAGCGCATTTGGGACTAGCGGGGAAACCCAGTACTTC. Amino acid sequence: CASSAFGTSGETQYF.